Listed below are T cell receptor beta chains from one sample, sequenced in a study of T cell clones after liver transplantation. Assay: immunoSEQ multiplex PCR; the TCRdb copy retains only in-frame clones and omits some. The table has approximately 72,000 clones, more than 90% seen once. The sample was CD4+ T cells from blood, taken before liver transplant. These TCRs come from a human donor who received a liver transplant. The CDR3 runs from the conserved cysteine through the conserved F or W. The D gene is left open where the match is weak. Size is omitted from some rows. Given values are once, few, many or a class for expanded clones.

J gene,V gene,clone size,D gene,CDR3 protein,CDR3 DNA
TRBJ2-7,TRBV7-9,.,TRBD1,CASSPRDAGGIYEQYF,TGTGCCAGCAGCCCCCGGGATGCAGGGGGTATCTACGAGCAGTACTTC
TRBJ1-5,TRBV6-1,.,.,CASSEALTGVVNQPQHF,TGTGCCAGCAGTGAAGCGCTCACGGGGGTCGTCAATCAGCCCCAGCATTTT
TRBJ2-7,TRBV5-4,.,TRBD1,CASSTQGASSYEQYF,TGTGCCAGCAGTACACAGGGGGCATCCTCCTACGAGCAGTACTTC
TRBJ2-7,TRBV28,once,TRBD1,CASSFLDRGTYEQYF,TGTGCCAGCAGTTTCTTGGACAGGGGAACCTACGAGCAGTACTTC
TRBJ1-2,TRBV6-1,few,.,CASRPGGGTGYTF,TGTGCCAGCAGGCCCGGGGGGGGTACAGGCTACACCTTC
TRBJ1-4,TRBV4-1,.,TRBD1,CASSQAPTGGYEKLFF,TGCGCCAGCAGCCAAGCCCCCACAGGGGGCTATGAAAAACTGTTTTTT
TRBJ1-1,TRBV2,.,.,CASTGEGTEAFF,TGTGCCAGCACCGGGGAGGGAACTGAAGCTTTCTTT
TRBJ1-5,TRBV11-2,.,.,CASSLNQNSNQPQHF,TGTGCCAGCAGCTTAAACCAGAACAGCAATCAGCCCCAGCATTTT
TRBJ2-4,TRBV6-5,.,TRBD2,CASRRALAGEGIQYF,TGTGCCAGCAGGCGAGCACTAGCGGGAGAGGGGATTCAGTACTTC
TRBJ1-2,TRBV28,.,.,CASSFFRVGGYTF,TGTGCCAGCAGTTTTTTCAGGGTCGGCGGCTACACCTTC
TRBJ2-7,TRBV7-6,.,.,CASSPSPGERDEQYF,TGTGCCAGCAGCCCGAGTCCAGGGGAAAGGGACGAGCAGTACTTC
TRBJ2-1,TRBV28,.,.,CASSLSRINEQFF,TGTGCCAGCAGTTTATCCAGAATCAATGAGCAGTTCTTC
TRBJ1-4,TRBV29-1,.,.,CSAATGLYEKLFF,TGCAGCGCAGCGACGGGTTTATATGAAAAACTGTTTTTT
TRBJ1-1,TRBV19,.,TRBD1,CASSITGTGIMNTEAFF,TGTGCCAGTAGTATCACGGGGACAGGGATCATGAACACTGAAGCTTTCTTT
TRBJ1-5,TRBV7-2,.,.,CASSLMPYSNQPQHF,TGTGCCAGCAGCTTAATGCCGTATAGCAATCAGCCCCAGCATTTT
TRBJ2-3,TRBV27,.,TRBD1,CASSVKTGGPDTQYF,TGTGCCAGCAGTGTGAAGACAGGGGGGCCAGATACGCAGTATTTT
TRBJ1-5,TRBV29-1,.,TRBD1,CSVGDSLNQPQHF,TGCAGCGTCGGGGACAGCCTCAATCAGCCCCAGCATTTT
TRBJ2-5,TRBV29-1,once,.,CSVDRRDRETQYF,TGCAGCGTTGATAGGCGTGACAGGGAGACCCAGTACTTC
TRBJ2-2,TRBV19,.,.,CASSIPRTSNTGELFF,TGTGCCAGTAGCATCCCGAGGACATCGAACACCGGGGAGCTGTTTTTT
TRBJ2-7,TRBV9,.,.,CASSVLSSRGEQYF,TGTGCCAGCAGCGTCCTTTCGTCGAGGGGCGAGCAGTACTTC
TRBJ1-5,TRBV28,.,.,CASVPGGWQPQHF,TGTGCCAGCGTGCCGGGGGGCTGGCAGCCCCAGCATTTT
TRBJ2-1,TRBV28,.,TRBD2,CASSNTSGRARYNEQFF,TGTGCCAGCAGTAACACTAGCGGGAGGGCCCGCTACAATGAGCAGTTCTTC